This T cell receptor (beta chain) was profiled in a study of blood T cell repertoires in COVID-19. In the study overall: Recovered status applied to Cohort 3 donors who had two consecutive negative PCRs. It also applied to those with clearance or with symptom resolution.

Sequencing was performed with immunoSEQ multiplex PCR; in TCRdb, only in-frame clones are kept and a portion is missing. Of 200,000 to 250,000 clones in the sample, roughly nine tenths were seen once. The CDR3 covers 16 residues. From germline, CDR1 is SGHTA and CDR2 FQGTGA. V was pared by 4 bases and J by 7 bases, with 11 bases of the junction left unmatched. Material for sequencing was PBMCs or T cells enriched from blood (not recorded which). The chain uses TRBV7-3 and TRBJ2-1; 9 nucleotides match TRBD2. This TCR was sampled from a woman in her 50s in a cohort exposed to, infected with or recovered from COVID-19 (not recorded which). The DNA of the CDR3 is TGTGCCAGCAGCTCCAAAGCGGGGGGCGTCTATAATGAGCAGTTCTTC. This encodes CASSSKAGGVYNEQFF.